Below, 10 T cell receptor beta chains from the same sample are listed, as sequenced in a study of beta chain features in type 1 diabetes. The whole isolated RNA underwent reverse transcription, so sequencing captured expressed TCRB transcripts. Method: immunoSEQ multiplex PCR; TCRdb's copy keeps in-frame clones and lacks some. The sample includes about 660,000 clones, over 11% of them seen just once. Findings of the study overall: Patients with Type 1 diabetes showed moderately but significantly shorter TCRB CDR3s in all four CD4+ subsets.

Their recognized antigens are unknown. Source material: naive CD4+ T cells from blood. The receptors originated from a man aged 18 to 30 with type 1 diabetes.

The V call is TRBV4-3, the J call TRBJ1-6; D gene ambiguous. CDR1 is LGHNA and CDR2 is YSLEER in the germline V gene. This CDR3 region has 14 residues. V was shortened by 1 base and J by 6 bases, with 7 bases between the two germline ends. The CDR3 DNA is TGCGCCAGCAGCCAAGGTTACGTTAATTCACCCCTCCACTTT. This sequence encodes CASSQGYVNSPLHF.

V gene TRBV4-3 combines with J gene TRBJ1-4; 10 bases are shared with TRBD1. CDR3 size: 17 residues. V shed 3 bases, J shed 4 bases, and the junction held 8 bases outside the gene matches. Germline CDR1 LGHNA, CDR2 YSLEER. The CDR3 bases are TGCGCCAGCAGCCACGGACAGGGGGTTGCCCTTAATGAAAAACTGTTTTTT. Translating it yields CASSHGQGVALNEKLFF.

The V call is TRBV5-1, the J call TRBJ1-5; 7 bases align to TRBD1. CDR3 length: 14 amino acids. Unmatched junction bases numbered 9, after V lost 5 bases and J lost 7 bases. CDR1 and CDR2 from the germline V gene are SGHRS and YFSETQ. CDR3 bases: TGCGCCAGCAGTTCGCAGGGGGGCGAACAGCCCCAGCATTTT. Translation gives CASSSQGGEQPQHF.

V and J are TRBV2 and TRBJ1-2, with a possible D match to TRBD1 (5 bases). V lost 1 base and J lost 3, with 6 bases in between. This CDR3 has 13 amino acids. The germline V gene has CDR1 SNHLY and CDR2 FYNNEI. The CDR3 DNA reads as TGTGCCAGCAGTGAAGAAGGGGACTATGGCTACACCTTC. Translating gives CASSEEGDYGYTF.

The chain has TRBV9 and TRBJ2-7; D might be TRBD1 (5 bases). Trimming removed 0 bases at V and 0 bases at J, with 10 bases between. The CDR3 contains 15 residues. Per germline, CDR1 SGDLS and CDR2 YYNGEE. The CDR3 spells CASSVAGASSYEQYF. The CDR3 DNA sequence: TGTGCCAGCAGCGTAGCTGGGGCGAGCTCCTACGAGCAGTACTTC.

The chain combines TRBV2 with TRBJ2-5; D is undetermined. This CDR3 has 11 amino acids. The V and J ends lost 7 bases and 4 bases respectively, with 7 bases between them. Germline CDR1 SNHLY, CDR2 FYNNEI. CDR3 amino acids: CASTLTETQYF. CDR3 sequence (DNA): TGTGCCAGCACCCTAACAGAGACCCAGTACTTC.

The chain couples TRBV5-1 to TRBJ2-3; D is possibly TRBD2 (5 bases). This CDR3 is built from 14 residues. The germline CDR1 and CDR2 sequences are SGHRS and YFSETQ. V was trimmed by 6 bases and J by 5 bases, leaving 16 bases between them. The CDR3 DNA is TGCGCCAGCAACCCCGAGAGGGCCGGAGATACGCAGTATTTT. Amino acid sequence: CASNPERAGDTQYF.

This clone was seen a few times. This chain joins TRBV4-3 and TRBJ2-1; D perhaps matches TRBD2 (7 bases). In germline, CDR1 is LGHNA, CDR2 YSLEER. Trimming took off 1 base at V and 7 bases at J, with 17 bases between the two ends. This CDR3 spans 16 amino acids. CDR3 protein: CASSQGAGGPGNEQFF. DNA of the CDR3: TGCGCCAGCAGCCAAGGGGCCGGGGGGCCAGGGAATGAGCAGTTCTTC.

The chain has TRBV18 and TRBJ1-2, with 8 bases aligning to TRBD1. The V and J ends lost 3 bases and 3 bases, in that order; junction bases with no gene match: 3. CDR3 size: 14 residues. CDR1 KGHSH and CDR2 LQKENI come from the germline V gene. This CDR3 is CASSPGQDYYGYTF. The CDR3 DNA follows: TGTGCCAGCTCACCGGGACAGGACTACTATGGCTACACCTTC.

This clone appeared a few times. V and J are TRBV29-1 and TRBJ2-1, with D unresolved. The CDR3 covers 14 residues. The germline CDR1 and CDR2 sequences are SQVTM and ANQGSEA. V lost 5 bases, J lost 4 bases, and 15 bases lay in between. CDR3 sequence reads: CSVLQDVVYNEQFF. The DNA for the CDR3 is TGCAGCGTTCTCCAGGACGTTGTTTACAATGAGCAGTTCTTC.